This T cell receptor beta chain was profiled in a study of beta chain features in type 1 diabetes. All of the isolated RNA was reverse transcribed, so expressed TCRB transcripts were sequenced. Method: immunoSEQ multiplex PCR; TCRdb's copy keeps in-frame clones and lacks some. The repertoire holds some 900,000 clones, with roughly a sixth as singletons. Whole-study findings and limits: Moderate yet significant TCRB CDR3 shortening was seen in Type 1 diabetes patients in all four CD4+ subsets.

This clone came up a few times. Its antigen is still unknown. The germline V and J ends were trimmed by 1 base and 0 bases, with 16 bases remaining between them. Per germline, CDR1 LGHNA and CDR2 YSLEER. CDR3 length: 18 amino acids. The genes are TRBV4-3 and TRBJ1-3; tentatively, D is TRBD1 (6 bases). Sequencing was done on a sample of naive CD4+ T cells from blood. The source of this sequence is a woman under 30 in good health. CDR3 protein: CASSQAPTGHLSGNTIYF. The CDR3 DNA is TGCGCCAGCAGCCAAGCCCCGACAGGCCACCTCTCTGGAAACACCATATATTTT.